A single sample is the source of the 8 T cell receptor beta chains below, sequenced in a study of PD-L1 blockade in urothelial cancer. Time point specified: pretreatment peripheral blood. Clones were read by immunoSEQ multiplex PCR, and TCRdb kept only the in-frame ones, dropping some. Found here are roughly 49,000 clones, about 86% of them singletons; the top ten hold about 20%. Material: PBMCs, obtained around atezolizumab (anti-PD-L1) treatment. These receptors originate from a man aged 60 to 69 with urothelial cancer.

The V and J genes are TRBV12-5 and TRBJ1-1, with D possibly TRBD1 on 6 matching bases. Looked up from germline, CDR1 is LGHNT and CDR2 is FRNRAP. This CDR3 spans 15 amino acids. V lost 0 bases and J lost 4, with 12 bases in between. In DNA, the CDR3 is TGTGCTAGTGGTTTGGTAGTAGGGGGGGGCACTGAAGCTTTCTTT. Protein: CASGLVVGGGTEAFF.

A few counts support this clone. The chain combines TRBV7-2 with TRBJ1-5; D gene ambiguous. The V gene's germline CDR1 is SGHTA and CDR2 FQGNSA. Trimming took off 2 bases at V and 0 bases at J, with 8 bases between the two ends. The CDR3 covers 15 residues. The CDR3 DNA follows: TGTGCCAGCAGCTTATACGCGGATAGCAATCAGCCCCAGCATTTT. It translates to CASSLYADSNQPQHF.

This chain connects TRBV2 to TRBJ2-7; no definite D call. CDR3 length: 11 amino acids. Germline V gene data show CDR1 as SNHLY and CDR2 as FYNNEI. Trimming left V 2 bases short and J 5 bases short, with 4 bases between. DNA of the CDR3: TGTGCCAGCAGTGAATTCAACGAGCAGTACTTC. Its protein is CASSEFNEQYF.

This sequence joins TRBV11-2 and TRBJ2-1; the D is unclear. Germline assignment: CDR1 SGHAT and CDR2 FQNNGV. V lost 4 bases and J 8 bases, leaving 15 bases between the germline ends. The CDR3 has 14 amino acids. The CDR3 protein is CASSYLSVRDEQFF. The CDR3 nucleotides read TGTGCCAGCAGCTATTTAAGCGTGCGCGATGAGCAGTTCTTC. Using reference TRBV11-2 and TRBJ2-1 for the parts outside the CDR3, the full variable domain is EAGVAQSPRYKIIEKRQSVAFWCNPISGHATLYWYQQILGQGPKLLIQFQNNGVVDDSQLPKDRFSAERLKGVDSTLKIQPAKLEDSAVYLCASSYLSVRDEQFFGPGTRLTVL.

The CDR3: CASSQTGTEAFF. In DNA, the CDR3 is TGTGCCAGCAGCCAGACAGGGACTGAAGCTTTCTTT. The V gene is TRBV7-3, the J gene TRBJ1-1; TRBD1 matches at 7 bases. Germline V gene lookup returns CDR1 SGHTA and CDR2 FQGTGA. V was clipped by 5 bases and J by 5 bases; unmatched bases: 2. CDR3 length: 12 residues.

The chain has TRBV7-6 and TRBJ1-3; a possible D gene is TRBD1 (6 bases). This CDR3 spans 17 amino acids. V lost 1 base and J lost 0, with 13 bases in between. Germline V lookup: CDR1 SGHVS, CDR2 FNYEAQ. The CDR3 loop is CASSLGPPGVSGNTIYF. CDR3 coding DNA: TGTGCCAGCAGCTTAGGGCCCCCAGGGGTCTCTGGAAACACCATATATTTT.

J is TRBJ2-5 and V is TRBV19; TRBD1 aligns across 7 bases. This CDR3 is 14 amino acids long. The germline V gene has CDR1 LNHDA and CDR2 SQIVND (reference sequence). V shed 6 bases and J 3 bases; nucleotides not matched to a gene: 7. The CDR3 reads CASRRTGTEETQYF. In DNA, the CDR3 is TGTGCCAGTAGAAGGACAGGAACCGAAGAGACCCAGTACTTC.

The J gene is TRBJ2-7, the V gene TRBV5-4; the match to TRBD1 covers 9 bases. CDR3 length: 16 amino acids. CDR1 is SGHNT, CDR2 YYREEE, per germline (reference sequence). Trimming at V came to 3 bases and at J to 1 base, leaving 8 bases not matched to a gene. Here the CDR3 reads CASSSSTGTGSYEQYF. The DNA of the CDR3 is TGTGCCAGCAGCTCATCCACCGGGACAGGGTCCTACGAGCAGTACTTC.